Listed here are 23 T cell receptor beta chains from one sample, sequenced in a study of blood T cell repertoires in COVID-19. Assay: immunoSEQ multiplex PCR; the TCRdb copy retains only in-frame clones and omits some. The sample comprises some 14,000 clones, 84% of which are singletons, and over 8% rests with the top ten. Sequencing used peripheral blood. Receptors were obtained from a human donor in a cohort sampled during active COVID-19.

The chain has TRBV7-8 and TRBJ1-2, with 8 positions matching TRBD1. The J segment lost 6 bases and the V segment lost 5 bases, leaving 11 bases of the junction unmatched. From germline, CDR1 is SGHVS and CDR2 FQNEAQ. The CDR3 runs to 15 residues. The CDR3 loop is CASSPLGTGEDGYTF. The CDR3 nucleotides are TGTGCCAGCAGCCCCCTGGGGACAGGAGAGGATGGCTACACCTTC. Combining the CDR3 with reference TRBV7-8 and TRBJ1-2 gives the whole variable domain GAGVSQSPRYKVAKRGQDVALRCDPISGHVSLFWYQQALGQGPEFLTYFQNEAQLDKSGLPSDRFFAERPEGSVSTLKIQRTQQEDSAVYLCASSPLGTGEDGYTFGSGTRLTVV.

The CDR3 is CASSDGQGPNYGYTF. DNA of the CDR3: TGTGCCAGCAGTGACGGACAGGGGCCTAACTATGGCTACACCTTC. The rearrangement links TRBV25-1 to TRBJ1-2, with TRBD1 identical over 9 bases. CDR3 length: 15 amino acids. CDR1 is MGHDK and CDR2 is SYGVNS in the germline V gene. Losses at the gene ends were 3 bases for V and 0 bases for J; bases not matched to a gene: 2.

This clone was seen only once. For the CDR3, the DNA is TGTGCCAGCAGGCGGACCGGGACTACCGACAATGAGCAGTTCTTC. It yields the protein CASRRTGTTDNEQFF. The V gene is TRBV28, the J gene TRBJ2-1; 7 bases are a match to TRBD2. V trimming: 6 bases; J trimming: 5 bases; junction bases outside the gene matches: 10. Germline V lookup: CDR1 MDHEN, CDR2 SYDVKM. CDR3 size: 15 residues.

DNA for the CDR3: TGCAGCGAAGGGACTAGCGGGGGGGCCTTGGAGACCCAGTACTTC. Translated: CSEGTSGGALETQYF. This chain links TRBV29-1 with TRBJ2-5, with TRBD2 identical over 16 bases. The germline V gene has CDR1 SQVTM and CDR2 ANQGSEA. The junction had 7 bases not matched to a gene; V was cut back by 7 bases and J by 5 bases. The CDR3 loop spans 15 amino acids.

This clone turned up a few times. J is TRBJ2-1 and V is TRBV5-1; perhaps TRBD2 as D (6 bases). The CDR3 is 13 amino acids. Germline V CDR1 and CDR2: SGHRS, YFSETQ. Trimming took off 0 bases at V and 6 bases at J, with 7 bases between the two ends. CDR3 nucleotides: TGCGCCAGCAGCTTGGCGCGGGGCAATGAGCAGTTCTTC. Translated, it gives CASSLARGNEQFF.

This chain connects TRBV7-2 to TRBJ1-1, with TRBD1 as a possible D gene (5 bases). The CDR3 consists of 14 residues. Trimming took off 5 bases at V and 3 bases at J, with 13 bases between the two ends. Looked up from germline, CDR1 is SGHTA and CDR2 is FQGNSA. DNA for the CDR3: TGTGCCAGCAGCCGGTGGGGGGGGGACACTGAAGCTTTCTTT. This translates into CASSRWGGDTEAFF.

The chain uses TRBV5-6 and TRBJ2-2, with TRBD1 matching over 8 bases. There are 16 residues in the CDR3. Trimming cost V 2 bases and J 8 bases; bases outside gene matches: 11. Germline V gene data show CDR1 as SGHDT and CDR2 as YYEEEE. CDR3 loop: CASSFARTGMSGELFF. The CDR3 region has the DNA TGTGCCAGCAGCTTTGCGCGGACAGGGATGAGTGGGGAGCTGTTTTTT. The full variable domain, rest sourced from reference TRBV5-6 and TRBJ2-2, is DAGVTQSPTHLIKTRGQQVTLRCSPKSGHDTVSWYQQALGQGPQFIFQYYEEEERQRGNFPDRFSGHQFPNYSSELNVNALLLGDSALYLCASSFARTGMSGELFFGEGSRLTVL.

The CDR3 loop is CASTTITGGRSNQPQHF. DNA for the CDR3: TGTGCCAGCACTACTATTACAGGGGGCAGAAGCAATCAGCCCCAGCATTTT. This chain links TRBV28 with TRBJ1-5, with 9 bases aligning to TRBD1. Germline V lookup: CDR1 MDHEN, CDR2 SYDVKM. This CDR3 region has 17 residues. J lost 1 base, V lost 7 bases, and 11 bases had no gene match.

This clone was counted once. The chain has TRBV18 and TRBJ2-7, with D unclear. Germline CDR1 and CDR2: KGHSH and LQKENI. Trimming shortened V by 1 base and J by 2 bases, and 9 bases separated the two germline ends. The length of the CDR3 is 14 residues. Here the CDR3 DNA reads TGTGCCAGCTCACCACAAAGCGCCACCTACGAGCAGTACTTC. It is translated as CASSPQSATYEQYF.

CDR3 sequence reads: CASSEGWTSEKLFF. For the CDR3, the DNA is TGTGCCAGCAGTGAAGGATGGACTTCTGAAAAACTGTTTTTT. The chain has TRBV6-1 and TRBJ1-4; D is unresolved. The CDR3 has 14 amino acids. Germline V gene lookup returns CDR1 MNHNS and CDR2 SASEGT. Deletions cut 1 base from V and 7 bases from J, with 10 bases between.

V gene TRBV6-5 combines with J gene TRBJ1-5, with TRBD1 matching 12 bases. CDR3 length: 15 residues. Germline V gene sequence: CDR1 MNHEY, CDR2 SVGAGI. J gave up 3 bases and V 6 bases, and 3 bases lay outside the gene matches. The CDR3 nucleotides read TGTGCCAGCAGGGGACAGGGGGCGTTCAATCAGCCCCAGCATTTT. Translation: CASRGQGAFNQPQHF.

In DNA form, the CDR3 reads TGTGCCAGCAGCTTAACGGGGGGATACGAGCAGTACTTC. Translated: CASSLTGGYEQYF. The chain couples TRBV5-8 to TRBJ2-7; 7 positions agree with TRBD2. Germline values: CDR1 SGHTS, CDR2 YDEGEE. The CDR3 runs to 13 residues. V lost 2 bases, J lost 4 bases, and 3 bases stayed unmatched.

The genes are TRBV6-1 and TRBJ1-2; 7 bases line up with TRBD1. Germline lookup yields CDR1 MNHNS and CDR2 SASEGT. CDR3 length: 15 amino acids. The ends lost 1 base at V and 4 bases at J; junction bases unmatched: 6. In DNA form, the CDR3 reads TGTGCCAGCAGTGAAGGGCCGGACAGGACCTATGGCTACACCTTC. This sequence encodes CASSEGPDRTYGYTF.

The chain recombines TRBV29-1 with TRBJ2-7; D may be TRBD1 (5 bases). From germline, CDR1 is SQVTM and CDR2 ANQGSEA. The ends were cut back, 7 bases at V and 9 bases at J, with 16 bases in the middle. The CDR3 runs to 11 residues. The CDR3 nucleotides are TGCAGCGGTAAGGACGGTACAGGGCAGTACTTC. This translates into CSGKDGTGQYF.

This clone was detected only once. The chain couples TRBV9 to TRBJ2-1; 7 bases line up with TRBD2. CDR1 and CDR2 from the germline V gene are SGDLS and YYNGEE. V dropped 7 bases and J dropped 0; count of bases not matched to a gene: 7. The CDR3 runs to 15 residues. The chain's CDR3 is CASGAGLGSYNEQFF. The CDR3, as DNA: TGTGCCAGCGGGGCTGGACTAGGCTCCTACAATGAGCAGTTCTTC.

The V and J genes are TRBV29-1 and TRBJ2-7; no reliable D call. The CDR3 totals 11 residues. The ends were cut back, 4 bases at V and 3 bases at J, with 7 bases in the middle. Germline V gene lookup returns CDR1 SQVTM and CDR2 ANQGSEA. CDR3 amino acids: CSVGLSYEQYF. The DNA of the CDR3 is TGCAGCGTTGGGCTCAGCTACGAGCAGTACTTC.

This chain joins TRBV19 and TRBJ2-2; TRBD1 agrees at 9 bases. The V gene's germline CDR1 is LNHDA and CDR2 SQIVND (reference sequence). The CDR3 totals 15 residues. The ends lost 5 bases at V and 4 bases at J; junction bases unmatched: 5. In DNA, the CDR3 is TGTGCCAGTAGTGGGACAGGGAGTCGCACCGGGGAGCTGTTTTTT. This gives the protein CASSGTGSRTGELFF.

The chain joins TRBV5-1 to TRBJ1-4, with no clear D. V was pared by 7 bases and J by 0 bases, with 13 bases between. This CDR3 spans 15 amino acids. Germline CDR1 SGHRS, CDR2 YFSETQ. The DNA for the CDR3 is TGCGCCAGCGGTCCAACAGCCGCAACTAATGAAAAACTGTTTTTT. Translated, it gives CASGPTAATNEKLFF.

As DNA, the CDR3 is TGTGCCAGCAGCCCTAGCGGGGGACCCACCTACGAGCAGTACTTC. Translation gives CASSPSGGPTYEQYF. The chain carries TRBV11-2 and TRBJ2-7; 10 bases agree with TRBD2. J lost 2 bases, V lost 5 bases, and 6 bases had no gene match. This CDR3 has 15 amino acids. Germline V gives CDR1 SGHAT, CDR2 FQNNGV.

This clone was observed once. This chain uses TRBV27 with TRBJ2-1; 7 nucleotides match TRBD2. Germline V gene data show CDR1 as MNHEY and CDR2 as SMNVEV (reference sequence). V dropped 0 bases and J dropped 4; count of bases not matched to a gene: 6. There are 16 residues in the CDR3. The CDR3 sequence: CASSLSWLAAYNEQFF. DNA of the CDR3: TGTGCCAGCAGTTTATCTTGGCTAGCGGCGTACAATGAGCAGTTCTTC.

This clone was seen only a few times. The chain employs TRBV29-1 and TRBJ2-1; 13 positions match TRBD2. The trim removed 0 bases at V and 2 bases at J, leaving 19 bases unmatched. CDR1 and CDR2 from the germline V gene are SQVTM and ANQGSEA. CDR3 length: 22 amino acids. The CDR3 nucleotides are TGCAGCGTTGAAGATAAACGCCAGCCCGCAACTAGCGGGAGGGCCACCTACAATGAGCAGTTCTTC. Its translation: CSVEDKRQPATSGRATYNEQFF.

This clone has only one observation. V usage is TRBV7-9 and J usage is TRBJ2-7, with D hard to call. The CDR3 loop spans 12 amino acids. V was shortened by 2 bases and J by 3 bases, with 5 bases between the two germline ends. Germline CDR1 and CDR2: SEHNR and FQNEAQ (reference sequence). The CDR3: CASSLNSYEQYF. CDR3 coding DNA: TGTGCCAGCAGCTTAAACAGCTACGAGCAGTACTTC. Together with reference TRBV7-9 and TRBJ2-7, the CDR3 gives the full variable domain: DTGVSQNPRHKITKRGQNVTFRCDPISEHNRLYWYRQTLGQGPEFLTYFQNEAQLEKSRLLSDRFSAERPKGSFSTLEIQRTEQGDSAMYLCASSLNSYEQYFGPGTRLTVT.

The chain couples TRBV15 to TRBJ2-7; 10 nucleotides align to TRBD1. Looked up from germline, CDR1 is LNHNV and CDR2 is YYDKDF (reference sequence). J was trimmed by 4 bases and V by 2 bases; bases with no gene match: 5. The CDR3 totals 15 residues. CDR3 nucleotides: TGTGCCACCAGCAGAAACCGGGACAGGGGATACGAGCAGTACTTC. Translation: CATSRNRDRGYEQYF.